Presented here are 10 T cell receptor beta chains from one specimen sequenced in a study of blood T cell repertoires in COVID-19. This table comes from immunoSEQ multiplex PCR, and its TCRdb copy is limited to in-frame clones, with some not included. The sample shows about 170,000 clones, under 90% of them seen only once. Sequenced: peripheral blood. All receptors derive from a woman in her 70s with COVID-19, enrolled during active disease.

The J gene is TRBJ1-2, the V gene TRBV7-2; 7 bases agree with TRBD1. Trimming took 5 bases from V and 1 from J; bases not matched to a gene: 7. CDR3 size: 15 residues. Germline CDR1 and CDR2: SGHTA and FQGNSA. DNA of the CDR3: TGTGCCAGCAGCGTAAGGGGGCCGGATAACTATGGCTACACCTTC. This translates into CASSVRGPDNYGYTF.

The rearrangement joins TRBV30 to TRBJ1-2, with D maybe TRBD1 (5 bases). The CDR3 is made up of 14 amino acids. V lost 3 bases, J lost 4 bases, and 15 bases lay in between. Germline V gives CDR1 GTSNPN, CDR2 SVGIG (reference sequence). The CDR3 region has the DNA TGTGCCTGGAGGGGGAGCGGGGCGCCCTATGGCTACACCTTC. The encoded protein is CAWRGSGAPYGYTF.

This chain joins TRBV5-4 and TRBJ1-1; D call uncertain. The CDR3 has 13 amino acids. V was cut by 2 bases and J by 8 bases, with 13 bases left in between. The germline V gene has CDR1 SGHNT and CDR2 YYREEE (reference sequence). CDR3 sequence reads: CASSFGLSREAFF. For the CDR3, the DNA is TGTGCCAGCAGCTTCGGATTAAGCAGGGAAGCTTTCTTT. The whole variable domain, remainder taken from reference TRBV5-4 and TRBJ1-1, is ETGVTQSPTHLIKTRGQQVTLRCSSQSGHNTVSWYQQALGQGPQFIFQYYREEENGRGNFPPRFSGLQFPNYSSELNVNALELDDSALYLCASSFGLSREAFFGQGTRLTVV.

V and J are TRBV27 and TRBJ2-2; 8 bases line up with TRBD1. CDR3 length: 15 amino acids. V lost 5 bases, J lost 3 bases, and 5 bases stayed unmatched. In germline, CDR1 is MNHEY, CDR2 SMNVEV (reference sequence). The CDR3 is CASSQKGQDTGELFF. Written as DNA, the CDR3 is TGTGCCAGCAGTCAGAAGGGACAGGACACCGGGGAGCTGTTTTTT.

The rearrangement links TRBV10-3 to TRBJ2-6; TRBD2 aligns across 8 bases. Germline V gene sequence: CDR1 ENHRY, CDR2 SYGVKD. CDR3 length equals 17 residues. Germline trimming cut 8 bases from V and 2 bases from J; bases unmatched to any gene: 11. CDR3 region: CAIGPRAAGAGANVLTF. As DNA, the CDR3 is TGTGCCATCGGGCCCCGAGCAGCGGGAGCTGGGGCCAACGTCCTGACTTTC.

The chain joins TRBV27 to TRBJ2-7; D might be TRBD2 (6 bases). V lost 7 bases, J lost 7 bases, and 20 bases lay in between. The V gene's germline CDR1 is MNHEY and CDR2 SMNVEV (reference sequence). The CDR3 loop spans 14 amino acids. The DNA of the CDR3 is TGTGCCAGCAACCCAGGGACTCATTGGGGGGAGCAGTACTTC. Translated: CASNPGTHWGEQYF.

CDR3 loop: CASSEIVAGDGEQYF. CDR3 coding DNA: TGCGCCAGCAGTGAGATTGTAGCGGGAGATGGCGAGCAGTACTTC. The chain links TRBV10-1 to TRBJ2-7, with TRBD2 matching over 9 bases. CDR1 is WNHNN, CDR2 SYGVQD, per germline (reference sequence). The CDR3 spans 15 residues. J was trimmed by 6 bases and V by 2 bases; bases with no gene match: 8.

This chain uses TRBV5-4 with TRBJ2-1; no firm D call. Trimming took 0 bases from V and 5 from J, leaving 6 bases between them. The CDR3 totals 13 residues. Per the germline V gene, CDR1 is SGHNT and CDR2 is YYREEE (reference sequence). CDR3 bases: TGTGCCAGCAGCTTGGTACAAAACAATGAGCAGTTCTTC. It codes for CASSLVQNNEQFF.

CDR3: CASSAPGGMKNEAFF. The CDR3, as DNA: TGTGCCAGCAGTGCCCCAGGGGGGATGAAGAATGAAGCTTTCTTT. The chain employs TRBV28 and TRBJ1-1; 7 bases map to TRBD1. J gave up 7 bases and V 5 bases, and 13 bases lay outside the gene matches. This CDR3 is built from 15 residues. Germline CDR1 MDHEN, CDR2 SYDVKM.

This clone was counted many times. V usage is TRBV9 and J usage is TRBJ1-5; tentatively, D is TRBD1 (5 bases). Trimming took off 1 base at V and 7 bases at J, with 15 bases between the two ends. Germline V CDR1 and CDR2: SGDLS, YYNGEE. This CDR3 comprises 15 residues. This chain's CDR3 is CASSVPRVDSQPQHF. In nucleotides, the CDR3 is TGTGCCAGCAGCGTACCCAGGGTAGACAGCCAGCCCCAGCATTTT.